The T cell receptor beta chain described here comes from a study of blood T cells in healthy people across ages. Study results and caveats: Unsorted PBMCs ruled out conclusive naive versus antigen-experienced comparison.

Alongside a J-beta primer mix, a sample-barcoded 5' primer served in a second PCR lasting 7 to 11 cycles. Template switching added a 12-random-nucleotide identifier to every cDNA molecule. TCRdb fed the 5' RACE reads into MiXCR, producing one record per CDR3 protein. The sample records over a million distinct CDR3 sequences, 42% being singletons. Germline V lookup: CDR1 DFQATT, CDR2 SNEGSKA (reference sequence). The CDR3 is 15 amino acids. Trimming took 4 bases from V and 7 from J; bases not matched to a gene: 9. A remark on this clonotype: Its antigen is still unknown.

The material sequenced was blood. J is TRBJ2-1 and V is TRBV20-1, with 11 bases aligning to TRBD2. This clonotype was obtained from a young woman in good health. CDR3 DNA: TGCAGTGCTAACCCAACTAGCGGGAGTGGTAATGAGCAGTTCTTC. This translates into CSANPTSGSGNEQFF.